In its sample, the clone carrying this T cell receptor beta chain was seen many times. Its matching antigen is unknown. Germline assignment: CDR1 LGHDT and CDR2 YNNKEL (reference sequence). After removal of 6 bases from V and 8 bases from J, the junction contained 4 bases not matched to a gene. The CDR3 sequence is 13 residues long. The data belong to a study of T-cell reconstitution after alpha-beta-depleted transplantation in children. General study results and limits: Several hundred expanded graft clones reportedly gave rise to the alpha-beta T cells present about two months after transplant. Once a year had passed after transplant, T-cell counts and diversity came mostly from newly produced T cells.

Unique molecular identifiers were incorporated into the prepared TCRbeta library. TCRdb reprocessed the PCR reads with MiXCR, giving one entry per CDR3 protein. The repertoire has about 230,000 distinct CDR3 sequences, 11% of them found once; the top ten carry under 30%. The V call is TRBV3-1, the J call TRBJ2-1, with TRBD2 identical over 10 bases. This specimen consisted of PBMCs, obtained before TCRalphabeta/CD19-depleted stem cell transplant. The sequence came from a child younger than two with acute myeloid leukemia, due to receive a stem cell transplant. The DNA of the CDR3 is TGTGCCAGCAGTCCTAGCGGGGGTGATGAGCAGTTCTTC. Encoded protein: CASSPSGGDEQFF.